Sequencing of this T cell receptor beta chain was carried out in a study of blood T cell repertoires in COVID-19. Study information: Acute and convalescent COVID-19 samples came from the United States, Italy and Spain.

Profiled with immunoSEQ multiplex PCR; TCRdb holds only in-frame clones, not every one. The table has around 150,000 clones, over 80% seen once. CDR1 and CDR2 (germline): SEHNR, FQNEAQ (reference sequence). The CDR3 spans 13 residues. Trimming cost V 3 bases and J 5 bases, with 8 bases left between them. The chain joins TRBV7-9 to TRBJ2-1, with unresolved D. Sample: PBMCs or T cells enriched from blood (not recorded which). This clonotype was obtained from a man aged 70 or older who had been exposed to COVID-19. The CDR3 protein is CASSLGSHNEQFF. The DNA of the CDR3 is TGTGCCAGCAGCTTGGGCAGCCACAATGAGCAGTTCTTC.